The sample holds many counts of the clone carrying this T cell receptor beta chain. The antigen remains unidentified. Amplification from RNA transcripts yielded the TCR beta CDR3 regions. The first-round RT-PCR employed HTBI primers together with the Qiagen OneStep RT-PCR kit. A multiplex PCR was then performed as the second round. TCRdb reprocessed the multiplex PCR reads with MiXCR, giving one entry per CDR3 protein. The data contain 660,000 or so distinct CDR3 sequences, 35% to 45% of them singletons. The data derive from a study of Graves' ophthalmopathy and Graves' hyperthyroidism. Points from the study as a whole: A model of 13 signatures distinguished ophthalmopathy from stable hyperthyroidism at 87.88% sensitivity and 81.08% specificity. Thyroid clonotypes that were expanded above 0.001 frequency mostly also appeared in blood.

The CDR3 runs to 18 residues. CDR1 and CDR2 from the germline V gene are LNHDA and SQIVND (reference sequence). The V end lost 5 bases, the J end lost 0 bases, and 17 bases lay between the germline ends. The V gene is TRBV19, the J gene TRBJ2-6; D unresolved. This clonotype was obtained from an adult man with Graves' ophthalmopathy. The source material was peripheral blood. CDR3 sequence reads: CASSAAWLAISGANVLTF. The CDR3 DNA reads TGTGCCAGTAGTGCCGCCTGGTTGGCAATCTCTGGGGCCAACGTCCTGACTTTC.